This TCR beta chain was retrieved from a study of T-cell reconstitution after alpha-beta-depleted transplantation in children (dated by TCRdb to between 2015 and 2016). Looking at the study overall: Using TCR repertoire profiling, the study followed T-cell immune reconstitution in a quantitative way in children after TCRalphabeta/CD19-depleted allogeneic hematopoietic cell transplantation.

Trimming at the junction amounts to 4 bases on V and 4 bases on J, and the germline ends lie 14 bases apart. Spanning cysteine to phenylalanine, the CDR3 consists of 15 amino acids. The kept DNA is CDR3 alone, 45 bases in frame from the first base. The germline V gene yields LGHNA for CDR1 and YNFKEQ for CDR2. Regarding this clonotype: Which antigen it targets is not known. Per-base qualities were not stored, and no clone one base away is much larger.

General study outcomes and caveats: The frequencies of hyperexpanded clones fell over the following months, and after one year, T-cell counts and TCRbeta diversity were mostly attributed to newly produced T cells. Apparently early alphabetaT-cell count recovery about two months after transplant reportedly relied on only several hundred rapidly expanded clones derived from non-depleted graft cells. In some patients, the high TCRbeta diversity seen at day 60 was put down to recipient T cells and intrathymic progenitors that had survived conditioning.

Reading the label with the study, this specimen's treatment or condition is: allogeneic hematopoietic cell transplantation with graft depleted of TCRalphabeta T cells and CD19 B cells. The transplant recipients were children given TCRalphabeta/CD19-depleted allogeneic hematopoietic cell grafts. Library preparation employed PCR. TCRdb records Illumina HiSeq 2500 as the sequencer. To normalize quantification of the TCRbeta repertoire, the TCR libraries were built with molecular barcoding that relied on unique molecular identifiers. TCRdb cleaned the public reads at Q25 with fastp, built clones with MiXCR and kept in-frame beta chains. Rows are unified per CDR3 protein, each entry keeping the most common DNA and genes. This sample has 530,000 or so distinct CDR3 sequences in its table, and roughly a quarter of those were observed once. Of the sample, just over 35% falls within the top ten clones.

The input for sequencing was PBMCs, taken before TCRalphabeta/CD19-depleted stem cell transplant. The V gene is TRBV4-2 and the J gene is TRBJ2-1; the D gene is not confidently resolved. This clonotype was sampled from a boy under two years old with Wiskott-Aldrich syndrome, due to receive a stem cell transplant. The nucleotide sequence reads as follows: TGTGCCAGCAGCCCCGGGCTAGGACCTTACAATGAGCAGTTCTTC. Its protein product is CASSPGLGPYNEQFF.